A selection of T cell receptor beta chains follows, all from one sample in a study of cytomegalovirus exposure and HLA in healthy donors. The assay was immunoSEQ multiplex PCR, and TCRdb's table has in-frame clones only and misses some. This table holds approximately 280,000 clones, 85% to 90% found once. Specimen: PBMCs. Every receptor here comes from a woman younger than 30 in good health and CMV-seronegative. Both conserved end residues are part of each CDR3. D genes are given only for firm matches. Clone size is not always given. Where it is, it says once, few, many or a class for expanded clones.

CDR3nt: TGTGCCAGCAGCCCACTACAGGCGTCAACTAATGAAAAACTGTTTTTT; CDR3aa: CASSPLQASTNEKLFF; d_gene: .; j_gene: TRBJ1-4; v_gene: TRBV28; abundance: few
CDR3nt: TGTGCCAGCAGCTTAGGGGCCCTCAGGACCCAGTACTTC; CDR3aa: CASSLGALRTQYF; d_gene: .; j_gene: TRBJ2-5; v_gene: TRBV7-2; abundance: .
CDR3nt: TGTGCCAGCTCAGCGGACAGTGGGGATGCGGCTTTCTTT; CDR3aa: CASSADSGDAAFF; d_gene: .; j_gene: TRBJ1-1; v_gene: TRBV18; abundance: .
CDR3nt: TGTGCCAGCAGATATGCGGGATCGTACGAGCAGTACTTC; CDR3aa: CASRYAGSYEQYF; d_gene: .; j_gene: TRBJ2-7; v_gene: TRBV27; abundance: .
CDR3nt: TGTGCTAGTGGACCCTCGACAGGGCGATGGGAGACCCAGTACTTC; CDR3aa: CASGPSTGRWETQYF; d_gene: TRBD1; j_gene: TRBJ2-5; v_gene: TRBV12-5; abundance: .
CDR3nt: TGTGCCAGCAGCGCGGGACTAGCGGGAGGCCGATCCCGCACAGATACGCAGTATTTT; CDR3aa: CASSAGLAGGRSRTDTQYF; d_gene: TRBD2; j_gene: TRBJ2-3; v_gene: TRBV9; abundance: .
CDR3nt: TGTGCCAGCAACTTCGGACAGGCTCGCGAGCAGTACTTC; CDR3aa: CASNFGQAREQYF; d_gene: TRBD1; j_gene: TRBJ2-7; v_gene: TRBV2; abundance: .
CDR3nt: TGCGCCAGCAGCCCCCCCCGGACAGGGGGGGACTATGGCTACACCTTC; CDR3aa: CASSPPRTGGDYGYTF; d_gene: TRBD1; j_gene: TRBJ1-2; v_gene: TRBV5-1; abundance: .
CDR3nt: TGTGCCAGCAACGAAGCGGGAGGAGGTTACAATGAGCAGTTCTTC; CDR3aa: CASNEAGGGYNEQFF; d_gene: TRBD2; j_gene: TRBJ2-1; v_gene: TRBV6-4; abundance: .
CDR3nt: TGCGCCAGCAGCCAAGGGGGAGGGGGAGAAAAACTGTTTTTT; CDR3aa: CASSQGGGGEKLFF; d_gene: .; j_gene: TRBJ1-4; v_gene: TRBV4-3; abundance: once
CDR3nt: TGTGCCAGCAGCCAAGATCACGGGACATGGGGGCAGTTCTTC; CDR3aa: CASSQDHGTWGQFF; d_gene: .; j_gene: TRBJ2-1; v_gene: TRBV14; abundance: .
CDR3nt: TGTGCCAGCAGTGGGACAGTGACTGGGGGGCAGTATTTT; CDR3aa: CASSGTVTGGQYF; d_gene: TRBD1; j_gene: TRBJ2-3; v_gene: TRBV6-5; abundance: once
CDR3nt: TGTGCCAGCAGCCTCTTACACCCAATCTCTGGAAACACCATATATTTT; CDR3aa: CASSLLHPISGNTIYF; d_gene: .; j_gene: TRBJ1-3; v_gene: TRBV14; abundance: once
CDR3nt: TGTGCCAGCAGTTTATTTCTAGGCCGAGGCGGGGTGGATACGCAGTATTTT; CDR3aa: CASSLFLGRGGVDTQYF; d_gene: .; j_gene: TRBJ2-3; v_gene: TRBV27; abundance: .
CDR3nt: TGTGCCAGCAGTCCCCGGGAGGCTATCAATCAGCCCCAGCATTTT; CDR3aa: CASSPREAINQPQHF; d_gene: .; j_gene: TRBJ1-5; v_gene: TRBV6-5; abundance: .
CDR3nt: TGTGCCAGCAGCTTAGTAGGCGCTAGCGGGGGCTCCTACAATGAGCAGTTCTTC; CDR3aa: CASSLVGASGGSYNEQFF; d_gene: TRBD2; j_gene: TRBJ2-1; v_gene: TRBV7-2; abundance: .
CDR3nt: TGTGCCAGCAGCTTAGAAGAAAAGAGGAAGTACTTC; CDR3aa: CASSLEEKRKYF; d_gene: .; j_gene: TRBJ2-7; v_gene: TRBV7-2; abundance: .
CDR3nt: TGTGCCATCAGTGAGTCGTGGGGAGGGGGCTCTGGAAACACCATATATTTT; CDR3aa: CAISESWGGGSGNTIYF; d_gene: .; j_gene: TRBJ1-3; v_gene: TRBV10-3; abundance: .
CDR3nt: TGTGCCAGCAGCTTGAGGACAGGGGAAAGCTATGGCTACACCTTC; CDR3aa: CASSLRTGESYGYTF; d_gene: TRBD1; j_gene: TRBJ1-2; v_gene: TRBV7-9; abundance: .
CDR3nt: TGTGCCAGCAGCGTCCATTCTCCCGGGGGTGCGGGGAACACCGGGGAGCTGTTTTTT; CDR3aa: CASSVHSPGGAGNTGELFF; d_gene: .; j_gene: TRBJ2-2; v_gene: TRBV7-8; abundance: .
CDR3nt: TGTGCCAGCAGTTCTTGGGGACAGGGTCCCTACGAGCAGTACTTC; CDR3aa: CASSSWGQGPYEQYF; d_gene: TRBD1; j_gene: TRBJ2-7; v_gene: TRBV28; abundance: .
CDR3nt: TGTGCCAGCTCACGGGGGCAGAGCTACGAGCAGTACTTC; CDR3aa: CASSRGQSYEQYF; d_gene: .; j_gene: TRBJ2-7; v_gene: TRBV18; abundance: .
CDR3nt: TGTGCCAGCAGCGTAGTAACAGGGAATGGCTACACCTTC; CDR3aa: CASSVVTGNGYTF; d_gene: .; j_gene: TRBJ1-2; v_gene: TRBV9; abundance: few
CDR3nt: TGTGCCAGCAGCCCGAGAGGCCGGGGGAGCTCCTACAATGAGCAGTTCTTC; CDR3aa: CASSPRGRGSSYNEQFF; d_gene: .; j_gene: TRBJ2-1; v_gene: TRBV7-9; abundance: once
CDR3nt: TGTGCCAGCTCACCACCGGGACTAGCGGGAGCGGCCGAGCAGTACTTC; CDR3aa: CASSPPGLAGAAEQYF; d_gene: TRBD2; j_gene: TRBJ2-7; v_gene: TRBV18; abundance: few
CDR3nt: TGTGCCAGAAGGCCCATGGGGCCTGGGGGGAATCAGCCCCAGCATTTT; CDR3aa: CARRPMGPGGNQPQHF; d_gene: .; j_gene: TRBJ1-5; v_gene: TRBV5-3; abundance: few
CDR3nt: TGCGCCAGCAGCCAAGATCGGATACTAGCGGGAGGCACAGATACGCAGTATTTT; CDR3aa: CASSQDRILAGGTDTQYF; d_gene: TRBD2; j_gene: TRBJ2-3; v_gene: TRBV4-1; abundance: .
CDR3nt: TGCACCAGCAGCCGGGGGACTAGCGCAAACAATGAGCAGTTCTTC; CDR3aa: CTSSRGTSANNEQFF; d_gene: .; j_gene: TRBJ2-1; v_gene: TRBV1; abundance: .